This T cell receptor (beta chain) was retrieved from a study of post-analysis software for immune sequencing data. Looking at the study overall: Included courses were relapsing-remitting and secondary progressive multiple sclerosis; progressive-relapsing multiple sclerosis was also included.

Per germline, CDR1 SQVTM and CDR2 ANQGSEA. The CDR3 sequence is 14 residues long. Concerning this clonotype: Its antigen is currently unknown.

Broader study findings: Elevated frequency relative to controls characterized several TRBV segments in patients, TRBV5-6, TRBV5-1 and TRBV20-1 among them. Samples made in the same batch grouped tightly together by F measure.

Unique molecular identifiers were carried by the TCR beta cDNA libraries. TCRdb redid the calling of the PCR reads with MiXCR, one entry per CDR3 protein. This table has 650,000 to 850,000 distinct CDR3 sequences, more than 45% appearing once. This receptor was taken from a girl between 10 and 17 years old with multiple sclerosis. This chain uses TRBV29-1 with TRBJ2-7; possible D gene TRBD1, 5 bases. The better agreement between TRBJ2-5 and the DNA end casts doubt on the J call. Sequenced: blood. The DNA for the CDR3 is TGCAGCGTCAGCACAAGCAGGGTTGGGGAGACCCAGTACTTC. Protein product: CSVSTSRVGETQYF.